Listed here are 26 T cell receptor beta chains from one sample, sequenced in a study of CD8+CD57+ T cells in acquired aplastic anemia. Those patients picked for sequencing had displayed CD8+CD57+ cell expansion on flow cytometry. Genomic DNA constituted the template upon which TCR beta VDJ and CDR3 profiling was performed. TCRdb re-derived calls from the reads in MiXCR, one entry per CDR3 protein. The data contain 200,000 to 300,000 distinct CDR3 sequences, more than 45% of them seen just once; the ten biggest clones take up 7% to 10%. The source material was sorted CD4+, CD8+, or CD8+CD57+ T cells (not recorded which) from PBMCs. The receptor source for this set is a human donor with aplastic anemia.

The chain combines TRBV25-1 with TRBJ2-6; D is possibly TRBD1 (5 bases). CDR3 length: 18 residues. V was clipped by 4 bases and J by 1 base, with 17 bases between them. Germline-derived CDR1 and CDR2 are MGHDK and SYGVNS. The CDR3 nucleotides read TGTGCCAGCAGTGCTATCCAGGGCCCAGTATCTGGGGCCAACGTCCTGACTTTC. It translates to CASSAIQGPVSGANVLTF.

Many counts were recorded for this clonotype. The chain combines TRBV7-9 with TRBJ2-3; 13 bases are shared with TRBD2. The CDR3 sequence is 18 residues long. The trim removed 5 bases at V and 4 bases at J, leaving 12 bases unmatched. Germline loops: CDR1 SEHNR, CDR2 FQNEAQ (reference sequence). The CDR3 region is CASSPTSGRPNLSDTQYF. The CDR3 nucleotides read TGTGCCAGCAGCCCGACTAGCGGGAGGCCAAATCTATCAGATACGCAGTATTTT. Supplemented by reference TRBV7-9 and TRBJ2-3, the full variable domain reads DTGVSQNPRHKITKRGQNVTFRCDPISEHNRLYWYRQTLGQGPEFLTYFQNEAQLEKSRLLSDRFSAERPKGSFSTLEIQRTEQGDSAMYLCASSPTSGRPNLSDTQYFGPGTRLTVL.

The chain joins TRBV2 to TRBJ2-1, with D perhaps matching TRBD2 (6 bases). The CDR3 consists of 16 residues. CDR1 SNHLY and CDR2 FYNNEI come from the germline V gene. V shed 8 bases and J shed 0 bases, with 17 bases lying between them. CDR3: CASRGLTGSSYNEQFF. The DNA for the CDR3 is TGTGCCAGCCGAGGCCTAACCGGGAGCTCCTACAATGAGCAGTTCTTC.

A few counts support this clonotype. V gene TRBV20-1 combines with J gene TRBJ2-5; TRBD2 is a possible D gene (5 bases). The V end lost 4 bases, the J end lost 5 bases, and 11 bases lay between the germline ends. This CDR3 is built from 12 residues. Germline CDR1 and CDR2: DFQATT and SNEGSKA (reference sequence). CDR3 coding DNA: TGCAGTGCTACGGTTCGAGGGGAGACCCAGTACTTC. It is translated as CSATVRGETQYF.

CDR3 region: CSATYLQGAIGYTF. The CDR3, as DNA: TGCAGTGCTACGTACCTACAGGGAGCGATTGGCTACACCTTC. V and J are TRBV20-1 and TRBJ1-2, with a tentative D call TRBD1 (6 bases). This CDR3 has 14 residues. Germline values: CDR1 DFQATT, CDR2 SNEGSKA (reference sequence). The ends were cut back, 4 bases at V and 7 bases at J, with 19 bases in the middle.

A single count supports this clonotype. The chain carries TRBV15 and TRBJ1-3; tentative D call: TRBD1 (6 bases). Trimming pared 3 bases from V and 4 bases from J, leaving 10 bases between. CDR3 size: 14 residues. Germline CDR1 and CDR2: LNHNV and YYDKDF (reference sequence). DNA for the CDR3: TGTGCCACCAGCAGGAGGACAGACGGAAACACCATATATTTT. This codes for CATSRRTDGNTIYF.

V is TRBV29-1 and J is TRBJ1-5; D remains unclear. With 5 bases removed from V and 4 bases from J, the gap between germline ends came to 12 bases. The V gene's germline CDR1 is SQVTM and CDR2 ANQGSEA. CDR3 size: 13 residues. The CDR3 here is CSVRAALNQPQHF. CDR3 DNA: TGCAGCGTTCGGGCAGCGTTGAATCAGCCCCAGCATTTT. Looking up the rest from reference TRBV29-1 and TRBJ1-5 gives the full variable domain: SAVISQKPSRDICQRGTSLTIQCQVDSQVTMMFWYRQQPGQSLTLIATANQGSEATYESGFVIDKFPISRPNLTFSTLTVSNMSPEDSSIYLCSVRAALNQPQHFGDGTRLSIL.

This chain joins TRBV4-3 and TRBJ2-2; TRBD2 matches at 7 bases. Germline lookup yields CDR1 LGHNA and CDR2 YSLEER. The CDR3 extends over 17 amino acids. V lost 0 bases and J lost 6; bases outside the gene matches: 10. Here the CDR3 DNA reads TGCGCCAGCAGCCAAGATCGGCTAGCGGAGTCACCCGGGGAGCTGTTTTTT. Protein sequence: CASSQDRLAESPGELFF.

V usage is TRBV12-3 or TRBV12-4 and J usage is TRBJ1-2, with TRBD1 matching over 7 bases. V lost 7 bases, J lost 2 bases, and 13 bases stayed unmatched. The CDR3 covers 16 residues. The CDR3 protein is CASNANPDRLNYGYTF. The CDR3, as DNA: TGTGCCAGCAACGCTAATCCGGACAGGTTAAACTATGGCTACACCTTC.

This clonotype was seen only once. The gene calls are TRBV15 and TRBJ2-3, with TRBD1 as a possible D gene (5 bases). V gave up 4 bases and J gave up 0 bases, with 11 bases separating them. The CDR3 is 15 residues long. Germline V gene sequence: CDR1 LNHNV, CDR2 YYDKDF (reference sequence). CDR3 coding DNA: TGTGCCACCAGCAAAGACAGTTTGAGCACAGATACGCAGTATTTT. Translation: CATSKDSLSTDTQYF.

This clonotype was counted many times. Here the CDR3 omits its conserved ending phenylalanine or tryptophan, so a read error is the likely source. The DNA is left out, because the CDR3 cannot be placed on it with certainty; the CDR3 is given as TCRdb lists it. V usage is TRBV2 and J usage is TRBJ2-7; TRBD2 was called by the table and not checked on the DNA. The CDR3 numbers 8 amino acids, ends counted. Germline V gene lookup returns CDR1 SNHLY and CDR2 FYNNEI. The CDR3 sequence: CASSTGEG.

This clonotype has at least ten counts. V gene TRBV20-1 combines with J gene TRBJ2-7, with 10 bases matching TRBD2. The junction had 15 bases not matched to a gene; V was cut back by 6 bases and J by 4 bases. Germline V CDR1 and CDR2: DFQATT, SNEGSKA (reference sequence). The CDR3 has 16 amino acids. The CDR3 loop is CSAKTRSGRATYEQYF. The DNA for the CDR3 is TGCAGTGCCAAAACGAGGAGCGGGAGGGCAACTTACGAGCAGTACTTC.

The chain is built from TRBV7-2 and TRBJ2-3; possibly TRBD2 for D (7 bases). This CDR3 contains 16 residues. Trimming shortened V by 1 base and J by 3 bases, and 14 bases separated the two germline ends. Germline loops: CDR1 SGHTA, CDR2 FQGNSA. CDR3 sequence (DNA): TGTGCCAGCAGCTTAGTGGGGGGGGGCCGGACAGATACGCAGTATTTT. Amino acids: CASSLVGGGRTDTQYF.

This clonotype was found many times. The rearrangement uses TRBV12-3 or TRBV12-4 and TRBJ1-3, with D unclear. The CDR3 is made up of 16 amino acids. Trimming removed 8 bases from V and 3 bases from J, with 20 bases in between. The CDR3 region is CASPPSRVERGNTIYF. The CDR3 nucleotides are TGTGCCAGCCCCCCCTCCCGGGTAGAACGTGGAAACACCATATATTTT.

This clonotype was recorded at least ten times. The CDR3 region is CASSPSGRFEAFF. The CDR3 DNA reads as TGTGCCAGCAGCCCCTCGGGAAGGTTTGAAGCTTTCTTT. This rearrangement joins TRBV7-9 to TRBJ1-1; D gene uncertain. V was trimmed by 5 bases and J by 7 bases, leaving 14 bases between them. CDR3 length equals 13 residues. Germline-derived CDR1 and CDR2 are SEHNR and FQNEAQ (reference sequence).

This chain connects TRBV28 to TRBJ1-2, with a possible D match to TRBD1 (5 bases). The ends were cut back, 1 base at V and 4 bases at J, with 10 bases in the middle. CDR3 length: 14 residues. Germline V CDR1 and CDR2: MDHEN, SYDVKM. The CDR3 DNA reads TGTGCCAGCAGTTTATCTCAGGGAGGCTATGGCTACACCTTC. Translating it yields CASSLSQGGYGYTF.

The CDR3 is CASSTRDMNTEAFF. The CDR3 coding sequence is TGTGCCAGTAGTACTCGAGACATGAACACTGAAGCTTTCTTT. This chain connects TRBV19 to TRBJ1-1; D gene uncertain. This CDR3 has 14 amino acids. Trimming pared 4 bases from V and 0 bases from J, leaving 9 bases between. Looked up from germline, CDR1 is LNHDA and CDR2 is SQIVND (reference sequence).

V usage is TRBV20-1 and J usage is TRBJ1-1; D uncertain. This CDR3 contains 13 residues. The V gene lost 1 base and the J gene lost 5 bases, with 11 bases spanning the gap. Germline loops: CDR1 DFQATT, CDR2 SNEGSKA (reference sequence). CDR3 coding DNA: TGCAGTGCTAGAGTGGCAGGTGGAACTGAAGCTTTCTTT. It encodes CSARVAGGTEAFF.

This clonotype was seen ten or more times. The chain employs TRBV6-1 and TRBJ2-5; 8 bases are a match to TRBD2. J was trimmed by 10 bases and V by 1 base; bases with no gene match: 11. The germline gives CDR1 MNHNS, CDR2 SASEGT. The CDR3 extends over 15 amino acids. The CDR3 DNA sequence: TGTGCCAGCAGTGAAGTTGCGGGGGGCGTGGCGGACCAGTACTTC. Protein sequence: CASSEVAGGVADQYF.

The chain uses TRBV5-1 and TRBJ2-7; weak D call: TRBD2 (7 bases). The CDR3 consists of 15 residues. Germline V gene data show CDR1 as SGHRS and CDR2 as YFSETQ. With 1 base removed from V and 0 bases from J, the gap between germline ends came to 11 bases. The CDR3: CASSLRGGSSYEQYF. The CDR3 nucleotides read TGCGCCAGCAGCTTGAGGGGGGGCAGCTCCTACGAGCAGTACTTC.

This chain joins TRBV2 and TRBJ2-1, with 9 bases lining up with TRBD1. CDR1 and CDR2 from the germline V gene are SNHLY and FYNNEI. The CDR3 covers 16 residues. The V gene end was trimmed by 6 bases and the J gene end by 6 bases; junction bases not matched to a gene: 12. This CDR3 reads CASSPRDRVICNEQFF. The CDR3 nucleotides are TGTGCCAGCAGCCCCCGGGACAGGGTAATCTGCAATGAGCAGTTCTTC. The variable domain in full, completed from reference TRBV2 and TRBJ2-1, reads EPEVTQTPSHQVTQMGQEVILRCVPISNHLYFYWYRQILGQKVEFLVSFYNNEISEKSEIFDDQFSVERPDGSNFTLKIRSTKLEDSAMYFCASSPRDRVICNEQFFGPGTRLTVL.

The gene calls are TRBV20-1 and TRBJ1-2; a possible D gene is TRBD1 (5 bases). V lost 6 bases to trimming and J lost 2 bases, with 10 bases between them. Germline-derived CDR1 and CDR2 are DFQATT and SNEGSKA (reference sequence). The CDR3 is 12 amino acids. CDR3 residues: CSADQGNYGYTF. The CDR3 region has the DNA TGCAGTGCCGACCAGGGAAACTATGGCTACACCTTC.

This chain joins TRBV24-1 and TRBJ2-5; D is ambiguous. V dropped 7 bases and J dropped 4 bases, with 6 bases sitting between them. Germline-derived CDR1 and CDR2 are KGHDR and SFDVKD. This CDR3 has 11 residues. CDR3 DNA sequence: TGTGCCACCAGAGCAGGAGAGACCCAGTACTTC. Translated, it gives CATRAGETQYF.

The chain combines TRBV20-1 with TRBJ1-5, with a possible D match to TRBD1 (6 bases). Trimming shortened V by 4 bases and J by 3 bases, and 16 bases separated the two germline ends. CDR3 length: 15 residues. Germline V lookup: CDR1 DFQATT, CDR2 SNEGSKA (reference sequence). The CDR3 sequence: CSATVAGANNQPQHF. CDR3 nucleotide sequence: TGCAGTGCTACCGTCGCGGGGGCCAACAATCAGCCCCAGCATTTT.

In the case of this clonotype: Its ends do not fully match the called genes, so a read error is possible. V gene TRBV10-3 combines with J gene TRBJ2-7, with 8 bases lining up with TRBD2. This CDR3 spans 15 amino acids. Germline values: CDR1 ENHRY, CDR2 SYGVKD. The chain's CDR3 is CASSLYAGGSYEQYF. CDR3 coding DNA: TGTGCCAGCAGTTTATACGCGGGGGGATCCTACGAGCAGTACTTC.

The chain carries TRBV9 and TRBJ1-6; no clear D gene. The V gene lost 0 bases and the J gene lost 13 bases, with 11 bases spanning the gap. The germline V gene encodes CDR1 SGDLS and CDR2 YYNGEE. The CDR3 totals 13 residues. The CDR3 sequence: CASSVGPQFPLHF. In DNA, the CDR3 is TGTGCCAGCAGCGTAGGACCCCAATTTCCCCTCCACTTT.